This T cell receptor beta chain was identified during a study of T cell changes during pregnancy in multiple sclerosis. CDR1 and CDR2 (germline): SGHRS, YFSETQ. V lost 4 bases, J lost 0 bases, and 5 bases stayed unmatched. The CDR3 has 17 amino acids. The repertoire was sequenced with immunoSEQ multiplex PCR; TCRdb's copy has only in-frame clones and lacks some. This sample yields about 100,000 clones, of which 92% are seen a single time; less than 2% belongs to the top ten. The V gene is TRBV5-1, the J gene TRBJ2-5; TRBD2 matches 14 bases. The sequencing here drew on peripheral blood, taken after pregnancy. This TCR derives from a female donor with multiple sclerosis, enrolled in a pregnancy study. CDR3 bases: TGCGCCAGCAGCCGCCGGACTAGCGGGGGGTACCAAGAGACCCAGTACTTC. It is translated as CASSRRTSGGYQETQYF.